This entry lists 16 T cell receptor beta chains sequenced from one sample in a study of early T cells in non-severe SARS-CoV-2 infection. MiXCR was run by TCRdb on the 5' RACE reads, yielding one entry per CDR3 protein. The sample lists some 45,000 distinct CDR3 sequences, around 4.6% occurring once. Sequencing was done on a sample of whole blood. Every receptor here comes from an adult who was a healthcare worker with PCR-confirmed SARS-CoV-2 infection or an uninfected control (not recorded which).

This clonotype was observed many times. The chain is built from TRBV29-1 and TRBJ2-3, with TRBD2 as a possible D gene (7 bases). Trimming took 4 bases from V and 6 from J, leaving 14 bases between them. The CDR3 extends over 13 amino acids. Germline values: CDR1 SQVTM, CDR2 ANQGSEA. This CDR3 is CSVVGAGADTQYF. Here the CDR3 DNA reads TGCAGCGTTGTGGGGGCGGGAGCGGATACGCAGTATTTT.

This clonotype appeared many times. The gene calls are TRBV7-8 and TRBJ2-1, with D possibly being TRBD1 or TRBD2 (5 bases each). The CDR3 contains 16 residues. Trimming took 0 bases from V and 2 from J, leaving 11 bases between them. Germline loops: CDR1 SGHVS, CDR2 FQNEAQ. CDR3 nucleotides: TGTGCCAGCAGCTTAGCCGGGACCGAGGCCTACAATGAGCAGTTCTTC. Its protein product is CASSLAGTEAYNEQFF.

This clonotype was seen many times. J is TRBJ2-5 and V is TRBV10-3, with D unclear. The germline CDR1 and CDR2 sequences are ENHRY and SYGVKD. This CDR3 is built from 14 residues. The V end was cut by 3 bases, the J end by 2 bases, with 10 bases between. The CDR3 DNA reads as TGTGCCATCAGTGATCGGTCTCGTCAAGAGACCCAGTACTTC. This codes for CAISDRSRQETQYF.

In this sample, this clonotype turned up many times. V and J are TRBV7-2 and TRBJ2-5; TRBD1 might be the D (5 bases). The CDR3 length is 15 residues. Between the trimmed V and J ends, which lost 5 bases and 5 bases, there was a span of 18 bases. Germline CDR1 reads SGHTA; CDR2 reads FQGNSA. Here the CDR3 DNA reads TGTGCCAGCAGCGACAGCTCTGCGACGGCTGAGACCCAGTACTTC. Protein product: CASSDSSATAETQYF.

This clonotype was seen ten or more times. The chain couples TRBV4-1 to TRBJ2-7, with D perhaps matching TRBD1 (5 bases). The germline V and J ends were trimmed by 2 bases and 0 bases, with 11 bases remaining between them. This CDR3 region has 15 residues. Per the germline V gene, CDR1 is MGHRA and CDR2 is YSYEKL. CDR3 region: CASSQTSGLSYEQYF. CDR3 nucleotides: TGCGCCAGCAGCCAAACGTCAGGGCTCTCCTACGAGCAGTACTTC.

This clonotype was seen repeatedly, ten times or more. This chain connects TRBV10-3 to TRBJ2-7; 8 bases align to TRBD2. This CDR3 region has 14 residues. Germline loops: CDR1 ENHRY, CDR2 SYGVKD. J was trimmed by 1 base and V by 10 bases; bases with no gene match: 9. The CDR3 nucleotides read TGTGCCACCGGGGGGGACCAACAATCCTACGAGCAGTACTTC. Its protein product is CATGGDQQSYEQYF.

This clonotype occurred many times. The rearrangement uses TRBV6-6 and TRBJ2-1; 11 bases agree with TRBD2. The CDR3 sequence is 16 residues long. Germline CDR1 and CDR2: MNHNY and SVGAGI (reference sequence). With V trimmed by 6 bases and J by 8 bases, 12 bases remained unmatched. The CDR3 sequence: CASRLRTSGPPHEQFF. DNA for the CDR3: TGTGCCAGCAGACTTCGGACTAGCGGGCCACCCCATGAGCAGTTCTTC.

This clonotype was observed at least ten times. This sequence joins TRBV12-3 or TRBV12-4 and TRBJ2-3, with D possibly TRBD2 on 5 matching bases. With 0 bases removed from V and 4 bases from J, the gap between germline ends came to 8 bases. The CDR3 is made up of 14 amino acids. The CDR3 protein is CASSLAGASDTQYF. The DNA of the CDR3 is TGTGCCAGCAGTTTAGCGGGAGCGTCAGATACGCAGTATTTT.

The sample holds many counts of this clonotype. J is TRBJ2-2 and V is TRBV19; 10 bases map to TRBD2. Germline-derived CDR1 and CDR2 are LNHDA and SQIVND (reference sequence). The CDR3 contains 15 residues. The junction had 2 bases not matched to a gene; V was cut back by 7 bases and J by 0 bases. The CDR3 loop is CASKGLAANTGELFF. The CDR3 bases are TGTGCCAGTAAAGGACTAGCGGCGAACACCGGGGAGCTGTTTTTT. Full variable domain (remainder filled in from reference TRBV19 and TRBJ2-2): DGGITQSPKYLFRKEGQNVTLSCEQNLNHDAMYWYRQDPGQGLRLIYYSQIVNDFQKGDIAEGYSVSREKKESFPLTVTSAQKNPTAFYLCASKGLAANTGELFFGEGSRLTVL.

This clonotype was picked up many times. J is TRBJ2-1 and V is TRBV12-3 or TRBV12-4; 9 bases line up with TRBD2. The CDR3 totals 15 residues. V shed 0 bases and J 9 bases; nucleotides not matched to a gene: 6. The CDR3 DNA follows: TGTGCCAGCAGTTTAGCGACTAGCGGTACTTTTGAGCAGTTCTTC. Encoded protein: CASSLATSGTFEQFF.

This chain connects TRBV7-3 to TRBJ2-6; TRBD1 aligns across 9 bases. Germline values: CDR1 SGHTA, CDR2 FQGTGA. The CDR3 runs 18 residues. V trimming: 5 bases; J trimming: 0 bases; junction bases outside the gene matches: 8. The CDR3 loop reads CASSTWTGVYSGANVLTF. The CDR3 DNA is TGTGCCAGCAGCACCTGGACAGGGGTCTACTCTGGGGCCAACGTCCTGACTTTC. Supplemented by reference TRBV7-3 and TRBJ2-6, the full variable domain reads GAGVSQTPSNKVTEKGKYVELRCDPISGHTALYWYRQSLGQGPEFLIYFQGTGAADDSGLPNDRFFAVRPEGSVSTLKIQRTERGDSAVYLCASSTWTGVYSGANVLTFGAGSRLTVL.

This clonotype has a handful of counts. The chain carries TRBV20-1 and TRBJ2-7, with 7 bases aligning to TRBD1. The CDR3 length is 13 residues. The trim removed 6 bases at V and 4 bases at J, leaving 9 bases unmatched. Germline-derived CDR1 and CDR2 are DFQATT and SNEGSKA (reference sequence). This chain's CDR3 is CSATSTGTYEQYF. CDR3 coding DNA: TGCAGTGCAACCTCGACAGGGACATACGAGCAGTACTTC.

The J gene is TRBJ2-7, the V gene TRBV19; 9 bases match TRBD1. Per the germline V gene, CDR1 is LNHDA and CDR2 is SQIVND (reference sequence). There are 15 residues in the CDR3. Trimming took 3 bases from V and 3 from J; bases not matched to a gene: 6. CDR3 nucleotide sequence: TGTGCCAGTAGTATCTCCACAGGGGGCGGCTACGAGCAGTACTTC. As protein: CASSISTGGGYEQYF.

This clonotype was seen ten or more times. The rearrangement joins TRBV19 to TRBJ2-3, with 12 positions matching TRBD2. This CDR3 region has 17 residues. The germline CDR1 and CDR2 sequences are LNHDA and SQIVND (reference sequence). V was pared by 5 bases and J by 5 bases, with 11 bases of the junction left unmatched. The CDR3 region has the DNA TGTGCCAGTAGTCGATGGACTAGCGGGGAATATGGAGATACGCAGTATTTT. This gives the protein CASSRWTSGEYGDTQYF. Supplemented by reference TRBV19 and TRBJ2-3, the full variable domain reads DGGITQSPKYLFRKEGQNVTLSCEQNLNHDAMYWYRQDPGQGLRLIYYSQIVNDFQKGDIAEGYSVSREKKESFPLTVTSAQKNPTAFYLCASSRWTSGEYGDTQYFGPGTRLTVL.

This clonotype has more than one count but fewer than ten. The rearrangement uses TRBV10-3 and TRBJ2-1; a weak D match, TRBD2 (5 bases). The CDR3 is 14 amino acids. Trimming took 3 bases from V and 3 from J, leaving 9 bases between them. The germline V gene encodes CDR1 ENHRY and CDR2 SYGVKD. The CDR3 DNA follows: TGTGCCATCAGTGAAGGACGGGACTACAATGAGCAGTTCTTC. It codes for CAISEGRDYNEQFF.

This clonotype showed up many times. V is TRBV30 and J is TRBJ1-2, with a possible D match to TRBD1 (5 bases). V gave up 3 bases and J gave up 8 bases, with 10 bases separating them. CDR3 length: 11 amino acids. The germline gives CDR1 GTSNPN, CDR2 SVGIG (reference sequence). The CDR3 spells CAWSFGDGYTF. CDR3 nucleotides: TGTGCCTGGAGCTTTGGGGACGGCTACACCTTC.